These 11 T cell receptor beta chains came from one sample sequenced in a study of CD8 T cells in ankylosing spondylitis. Overall study findings and caveats: Several highly homologous variants made up a TCR beta motif, and this motif appeared characteristic of ankylosing spondylitis blood.

TCRdb ran MiXCR on the 5' RACE reads and lists one entry per CDR3 protein. The sample consists of about 540,000 distinct CDR3 sequences, 10% to 15% of them appearing once. These TCRs are of unknown antigen specificity. Sequenced material: blood, either unsorted or a sorted T cell fraction (not recorded which). All receptors derive from a male donor with ankylosing spondylitis.

This clonotype has a count of ten or more. The chain employs TRBV12-3 or TRBV12-4 and TRBJ2-7, with TRBD2 matching over 11 bases. J was trimmed by 7 bases and V by 8 bases; bases with no gene match: 10. CDR3 length equals 14 residues. The CDR3 region is CASGASGRPWEQYV. DNA for the CDR3: TGTGCCAGCGGGGCTAGCGGGAGGCCGTGGGAGCAGTACGTC.

This clonotype was seen only a few times. The chain combines TRBV5-1 with TRBJ2-3; 10 bases map to TRBD2. The CDR3 spans 18 residues. Germline lookup yields CDR1 SGHRS and CDR2 YFSETQ. V dropped 4 bases and J dropped 4; count of bases not matched to a gene: 15. CDR3 residues: CASSLTGPLAGVADTQYF. CDR3 sequence (DNA): TGCGCCAGCAGCCTGACTGGTCCCCTAGCGGGAGTGGCAGATACGCAGTATTTT.

This rearrangement joins TRBV3-1 to TRBJ2-1; D perhaps matches TRBD1 (5 bases). The germline gives CDR1 LGHDT, CDR2 YNNKEL (reference sequence). The germline V and J ends were trimmed by 0 bases and 7 bases, with 7 bases remaining between them. The CDR3 contains 13 residues. The CDR3: CASSQEGLNEQFF. The CDR3 DNA is TGTGCCAGCAGCCAAGAGGGGCTGAATGAGCAGTTCTTC.

The chain is built from TRBV20-1 and TRBJ2-1; 8 bases are shared with TRBD2. The CDR3 has 14 amino acids. Trimming at V came to 6 bases and at J to 6 bases, leaving 10 bases not matched to a gene. Germline values: CDR1 DFQATT, CDR2 SNEGSKA (reference sequence). For the CDR3, the DNA is TGCAGTGCCCCTCCAGGGCTAGCGGGCAATGAGCAGTTCTTC. It translates to CSAPPGLAGNEQFF.

The V and J genes are TRBV20-1 and TRBJ2-3; D not resolved. Germline V CDR1 and CDR2: DFQATT, SNEGSKA (reference sequence). CDR3 size: 15 residues. Trimming took 2 bases from V and 7 from J, leaving 19 bases between them. CDR3 amino acids: CSARIDKSFPYTQYF. CDR3 sequence (DNA): TGCAGTGCTAGAATAGACAAGTCGTTCCCCTATACGCAGTATTTT.

There are a few counts of this clonotype. J is TRBJ2-1 and V is TRBV4-1; 7 bases fit TRBD1. The germline CDR1 and CDR2 sequences are MGHRA and YSYEKL. This CDR3 contains 16 residues. J was trimmed by 4 bases and V by 4 bases; bases with no gene match: 10. The DNA of the CDR3 is TGCGCCAGCAGCCCCCGTCACGGGACAGAGTACAATGAGCAGTTCTTC. Its protein product is CASSPRHGTEYNEQFF.

The chain couples TRBV7-9 to TRBJ1-1; no clear D. The CDR3 has 15 amino acids. CDR1 and CDR2 from the germline V gene are SEHNR and FQNEAQ (reference sequence). V gave up 2 bases and J gave up 1 base, with 11 bases separating them. In DNA form, the CDR3 reads TGTGCCAGCAGCTTACAAGTCAGCCAGAACACTGAAGCTTTCTTT. Its translation: CASSLQVSQNTEAFF.

The chain links TRBV12-3 or TRBV12-4 to TRBJ1-1, with 7 bases matching TRBD1. Losses at the gene ends were 5 bases for V and 4 bases for J; bases not matched to a gene: 7. This CDR3 contains 14 residues. For the CDR3, the DNA is TGTGCCAGCAGTACCGGGACAGCGGGCACTGAAGCTTTCTTT. This encodes CASSTGTAGTEAFF.

The chain joins TRBV19 to TRBJ2-1, with TRBD2 matching over 13 bases. CDR1 and CDR2 from the germline V gene are LNHDA and SQIVND (reference sequence). The CDR3 sequence is 15 residues long. Trimming at V came to 4 bases and at J to 7 bases, leaving 4 bases not matched to a gene. This CDR3 is CASSTSLAGGNEQFF. In nucleotides, the CDR3 is TGTGCCAGTAGTACATCACTAGCGGGAGGGAATGAGCAGTTCTTC. The entire variable domain, with the rest obtained from reference TRBV19 and TRBJ2-1, is as follows: DGGITQSPKYLFRKEGQNVTLSCEQNLNHDAMYWYRQDPGQGLRLIYYSQIVNDFQKGDIAEGYSVSREKKESFPLTVTSAQKNPTAFYLCASSTSLAGGNEQFFGPGTRLTVL.

This sequence joins TRBV9 and TRBJ2-1; the match to TRBD2 covers 7 bases. Germline CDR1 is SGDLS and CDR2 is YYNGEE. The CDR3 length is 15 residues. V trimming: 6 bases; J trimming: 11 bases; junction bases outside the gene matches: 17. The CDR3 spells CASTPRLAEPTQQFF. Here the CDR3 DNA reads TGTGCCAGCACCCCCCGCCTAGCGGAGCCCACCCAGCAGTTCTTC.

This clonotype occurred many times. CDR3 amino acids: CASSSLIGLAGVSYNEQFF. The CDR3 DNA follows: TGTGCCAGCAGCTCCCTCATTGGACTAGCGGGCGTATCCTACAATGAGCAGTTCTTC. V gene TRBV11-1 combines with J gene TRBJ2-1; 11 bases are shared with TRBD2. The CDR3 is 19 residues long. V lost 4 bases and J lost 1; bases outside the gene matches: 12. The germline gives CDR1 SGHAT, CDR2 FQDESV (reference sequence).